This T cell receptor beta chain was recorded in a study of T cells in Graves' hyperthyroidism and ophthalmopathy. General observations from the study: Ophthalmopathy was model-predicted a median around 6.1 months pre-onset. Most thyroid clonotypes that were expanded above 0.001 also turned up in blood.

A note on this clonotype: What it recognizes is unknown.

The junction had 4 bases not matched to a gene; V was cut back by 5 bases and J by 3 bases. The CDR3 totals 13 residues. The V gene's germline CDR1 is SGHAT and CDR2 FQNNGV. RNA transcripts served as the template for amplifying TCR beta CDR3 regions. HTBI primers were used for first-round RT-PCR of the TCR CDR3. TCRdb recomputed calls from the multiplex PCR reads with MiXCR, one row per CDR3 protein. The sample shows about 270,000 distinct CDR3 sequences, 22% of them seen only once. The source of this sequence is a man aged 25 to 40 with Graves' ophthalmopathy. The genes are TRBV11-2 and TRBJ2-7; 7 bases are shared with TRBD2. Sequenced sample: blood. The CDR3 sequence is CASSGRAGYEQYF. CDR3 sequence (DNA): TGTGCCAGCAGCGGGAGGGCCGGCTACGAGCAGTACTTC. Looking up the rest from reference TRBV11-2 and TRBJ2-7 gives the full variable domain: EAGVAQSPRYKIIEKRQSVAFWCNPISGHATLYWYQQILGQGPKLLIQFQNNGVVDDSQLPKDRFSAERLKGVDSTLKIQPAKLEDSAVYLCASSGRAGYEQYFGPGTRLTVT.